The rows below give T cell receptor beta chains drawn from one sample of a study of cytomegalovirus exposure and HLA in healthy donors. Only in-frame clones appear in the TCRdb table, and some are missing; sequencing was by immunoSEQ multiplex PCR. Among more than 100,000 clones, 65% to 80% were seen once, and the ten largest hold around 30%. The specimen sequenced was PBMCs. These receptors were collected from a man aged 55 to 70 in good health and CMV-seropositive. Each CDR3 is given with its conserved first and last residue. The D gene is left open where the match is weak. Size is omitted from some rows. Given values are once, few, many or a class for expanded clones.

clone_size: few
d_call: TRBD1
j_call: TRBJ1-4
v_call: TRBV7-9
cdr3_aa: CASSYGQGVNEKLFF
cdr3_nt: TGTGCCAGCAGCTACGGACAGGGGGTTAATGAAAAACTGTTTTTT

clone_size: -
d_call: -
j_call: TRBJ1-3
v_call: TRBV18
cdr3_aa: CASSPSGAGNTIYF
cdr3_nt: TGTGCCAGCTCACCATCAGGGGCAGGAAACACCATATATTTT

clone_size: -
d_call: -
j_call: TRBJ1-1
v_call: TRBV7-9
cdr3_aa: CASSLNARGPEGLNTEAFF
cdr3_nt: TGTGCCAGCAGCTTAAACGCCAGAGGACCCGAGGGCTTGAACACTGAAGCTTTCTTT

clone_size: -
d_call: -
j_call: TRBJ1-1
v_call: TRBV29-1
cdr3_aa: CSVPGNTEAFF
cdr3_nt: TGCAGCGTTCCAGGGAACACTGAAGCTTTCTTT

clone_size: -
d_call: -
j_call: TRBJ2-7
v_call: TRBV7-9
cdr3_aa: CASSHPRSYEQYF
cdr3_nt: TGTGCCAGCAGCCACCCCAGGTCCTACGAGCAGTACTTC

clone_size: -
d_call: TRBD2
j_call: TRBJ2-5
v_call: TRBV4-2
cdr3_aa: CASSHLSGTQETQYF
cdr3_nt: TGTGCCAGCAGCCATCTTAGCGGGACGCAAGAGACCCAGTACTTC

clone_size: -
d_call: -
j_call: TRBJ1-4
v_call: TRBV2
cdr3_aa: CASSERTATNEKLFF
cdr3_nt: TGTGCCAGCAGTGAACGTACTGCAACTAATGAAAAACTGTTTTTT

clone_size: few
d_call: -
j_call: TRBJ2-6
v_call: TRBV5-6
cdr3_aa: CASSPPQGRVTGANVLTF
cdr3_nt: TGTGCCAGCAGCCCGCCCCAGGGGCGCGTCACTGGGGCCAACGTCCTGACTTTC

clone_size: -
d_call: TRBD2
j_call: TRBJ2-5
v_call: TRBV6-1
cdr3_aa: CASSASLTSGLETQYF
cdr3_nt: TGTGCCAGCAGTGCCTCTTTAACTAGCGGGTTGGAGACCCAGTACTTC

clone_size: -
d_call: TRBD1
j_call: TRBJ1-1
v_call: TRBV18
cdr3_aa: CASSQGAWTEAFF
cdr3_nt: TGTGCCAGCTCGCAGGGGGCCTGGACTGAAGCTTTCTTT

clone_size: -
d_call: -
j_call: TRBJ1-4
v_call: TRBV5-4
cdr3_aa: CASSLGGIGEKLFF
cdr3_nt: TGTGCCAGCAGCCTGGGGGGCATTGGTGAAAAACTGTTTTTT

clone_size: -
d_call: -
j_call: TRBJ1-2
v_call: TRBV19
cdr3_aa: CASSIDREGNYGYTF
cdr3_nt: TGTGCCAGTAGTATAGATCGGGAGGGAAACTATGGCTACACCTTC

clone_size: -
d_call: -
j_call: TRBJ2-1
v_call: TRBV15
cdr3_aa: CATSVLADNEQFF
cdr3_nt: TGTGCCACCAGCGTATTAGCGGACAATGAGCAGTTCTTC

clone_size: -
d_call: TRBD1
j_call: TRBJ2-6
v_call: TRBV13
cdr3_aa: CASSLAPGQRWAGANVLTF
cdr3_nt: TGTGCCAGCAGCTTAGCCCCGGGACAGAGGTGGGCTGGGGCCAACGTCCTGACTTTC

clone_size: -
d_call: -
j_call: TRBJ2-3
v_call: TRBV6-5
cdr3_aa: CASSYIRAGDTQYF
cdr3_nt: TGTGCCAGCAGTTACATCCGGGCGGGAGATACGCAGTATTTT

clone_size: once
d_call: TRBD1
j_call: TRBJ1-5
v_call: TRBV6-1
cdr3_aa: CASRLQQGPNQPQHF
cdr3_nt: TGTGCCAGCAGGCTCCAACAGGGGCCGAATCAGCCCCAGCATTTT

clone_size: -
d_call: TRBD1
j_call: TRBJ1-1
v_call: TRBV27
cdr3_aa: CASSSGQAMNTEAFF
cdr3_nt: TGTGCCAGCAGTTCCGGACAGGCAATGAACACTGAAGCTTTCTTT

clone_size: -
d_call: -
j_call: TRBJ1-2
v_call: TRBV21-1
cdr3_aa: CASHSHRLNYGYTF
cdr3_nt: TGTGCCAGTCATTCCCACAGGCTTAACTATGGCTACACCTTC

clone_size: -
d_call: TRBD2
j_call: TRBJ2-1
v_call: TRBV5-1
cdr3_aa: CASSLSLAEPDEQFF
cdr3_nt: TGCGCCAGCAGCTTGAGTCTAGCGGAGCCGGATGAGCAGTTCTTC

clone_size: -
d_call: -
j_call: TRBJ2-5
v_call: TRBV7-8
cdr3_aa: CASSLVAQGETQYF
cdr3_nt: TGTGCCAGCAGCTTAGTGGCACAGGGAGAGACCCAGTACTTC

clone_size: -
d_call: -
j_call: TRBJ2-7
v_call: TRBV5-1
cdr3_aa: CASTGDPYEQYF
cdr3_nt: TGCGCCAGCACAGGGGACCCCTACGAGCAGTACTTC

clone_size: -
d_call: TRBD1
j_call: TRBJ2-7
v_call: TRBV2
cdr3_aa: CASSEGTGDYEQYF
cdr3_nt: TGTGCCAGCAGTGAAGGGACAGGGGACTACGAGCAGTACTTC

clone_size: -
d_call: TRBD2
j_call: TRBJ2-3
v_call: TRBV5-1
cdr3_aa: CASSSILAGPSTDTQYF
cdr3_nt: TGCGCCAGCAGCTCGATTCTAGCGGGGCCCTCCACAGATACGCAGTATTTT

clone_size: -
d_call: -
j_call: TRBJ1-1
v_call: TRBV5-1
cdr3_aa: CASGKGDTEAFF
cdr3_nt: TGCGCCAGCGGGAAAGGGGACACTGAAGCTTTCTTT

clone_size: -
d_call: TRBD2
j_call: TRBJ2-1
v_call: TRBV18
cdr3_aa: CASSPGLADSNGTFF
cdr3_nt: TGTGCCAGCTCCCCGGGACTAGCGGACTCCAACGGCACGTTCTTC

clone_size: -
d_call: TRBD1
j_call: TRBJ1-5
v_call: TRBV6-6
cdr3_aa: CASSYYGTVNQPQHF
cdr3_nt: TGTGCCAGCAGTTATTACGGGACAGTAAATCAGCCCCAGCATTTT

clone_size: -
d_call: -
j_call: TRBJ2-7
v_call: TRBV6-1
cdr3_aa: CASSEFRDGEQYF
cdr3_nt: TGTGCCAGCAGTGAATTCAGGGATGGCGAGCAGTACTTC

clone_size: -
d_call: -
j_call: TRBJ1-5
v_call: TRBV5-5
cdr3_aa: CASSSTRGDQPQHF
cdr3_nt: TGTGCCAGCAGCTCGACACGGGGAGATCAGCCCCAGCATTTT

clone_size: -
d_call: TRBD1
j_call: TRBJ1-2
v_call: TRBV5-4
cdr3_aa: CASSLGTGDYGYTF
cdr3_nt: TGTGCCAGCAGCTTGGGGACAGGTGACTATGGCTACACCTTC

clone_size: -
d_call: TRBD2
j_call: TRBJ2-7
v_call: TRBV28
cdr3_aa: CASSPSKGGRVYEQYF
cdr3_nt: TGTGCCAGCAGCCCTTCCAAAGGCGGGAGAGTCTACGAGCAGTACTTC

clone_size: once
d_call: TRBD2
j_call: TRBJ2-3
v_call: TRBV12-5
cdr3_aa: CASGAGGDTQYF
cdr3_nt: TGTGCTAGTGGGGCGGGGGGAGATACGCAGTATTTT

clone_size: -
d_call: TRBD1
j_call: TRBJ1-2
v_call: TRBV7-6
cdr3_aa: CASSLGTGLGTNYGYTF
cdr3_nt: TGTGCCAGCAGCCTTGGGACAGGGCTGGGGACTAACTATGGCTACACCTTC

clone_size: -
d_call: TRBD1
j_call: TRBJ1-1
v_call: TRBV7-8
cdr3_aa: CASKYRDRDFEAFF
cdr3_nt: TGTGCCTCCAAGTACCGGGACAGGGACTTTGAAGCTTTCTTT

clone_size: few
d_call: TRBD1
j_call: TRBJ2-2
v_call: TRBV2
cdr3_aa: CASATPGQGRSEELFF
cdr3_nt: TGTGCCAGCGCCACCCCCGGACAGGGACGTTCCGAGGAGCTGTTTTTT

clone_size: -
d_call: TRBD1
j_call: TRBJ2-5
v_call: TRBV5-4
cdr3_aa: CATQTGTETQYF
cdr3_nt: TGTGCCACCCAGACAGGGACGGAGACCCAGTACTTC

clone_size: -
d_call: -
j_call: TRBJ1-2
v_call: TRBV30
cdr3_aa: CAWSDTFYGYTF
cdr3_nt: TGTGCCTGGAGTGACACCTTCTATGGCTACACCTTC

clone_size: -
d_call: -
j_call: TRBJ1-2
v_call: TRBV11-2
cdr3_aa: CASSYRRGGGGRYGYTF
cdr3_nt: TGTGCCAGCAGCTACCGACGTGGGGGGGGCGGTAGATATGGCTACACCTTC

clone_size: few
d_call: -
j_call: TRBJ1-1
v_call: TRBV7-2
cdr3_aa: CASSLARTANTEAFF
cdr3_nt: TGTGCCAGCAGCTTAGCGAGGACAGCCAACACTGAAGCTTTCTTT

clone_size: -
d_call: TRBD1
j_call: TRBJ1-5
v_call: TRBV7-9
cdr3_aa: CASSLGGGYQPQHF
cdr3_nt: TGTGCCAGCAGCTTAGGAGGGGGCTACCAGCCCCAGCATTTT

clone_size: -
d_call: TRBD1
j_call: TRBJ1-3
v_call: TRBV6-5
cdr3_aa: CASSPWTGSGNTIYF
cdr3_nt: TGTGCCAGCAGTCCCTGGACAGGCTCTGGAAACACCATATATTTT

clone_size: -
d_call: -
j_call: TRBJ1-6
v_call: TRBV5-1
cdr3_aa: CASSFDPLGLALHF
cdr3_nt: TGCGCCAGCAGCTTCGACCCGCTGGGGCTGGCCCTCCACTTT

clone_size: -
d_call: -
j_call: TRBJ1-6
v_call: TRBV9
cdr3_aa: CASSVGHSYNSPLHF
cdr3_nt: TGTGCCAGCAGCGTGGGACACTCCTATAATTCACCCCTCCACTTT

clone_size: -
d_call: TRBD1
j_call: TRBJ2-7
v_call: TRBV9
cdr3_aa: CASSAGTGLYEQYF
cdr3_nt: TGTGCCAGCAGCGCCGGGACAGGTCTCTACGAGCAGTACTTC

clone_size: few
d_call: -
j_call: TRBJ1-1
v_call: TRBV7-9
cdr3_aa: CASSRGDVGEAFF
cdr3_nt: TGTGCCAGCAGCCGGGGGGACGTCGGAGAAGCTTTCTTT

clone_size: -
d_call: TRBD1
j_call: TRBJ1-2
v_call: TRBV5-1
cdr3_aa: CASSPEGTGGVYGYTF
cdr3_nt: TGCGCCAGCAGCCCGGAGGGGACAGGGGGGGTCTATGGCTACACCTTC

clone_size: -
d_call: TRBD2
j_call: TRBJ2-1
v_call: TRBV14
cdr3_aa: CASSPPVGKRGNEQFF
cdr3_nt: TGTGCCAGCAGCCCCCCGGTAGGGAAGCGGGGGAATGAGCAGTTCTTC

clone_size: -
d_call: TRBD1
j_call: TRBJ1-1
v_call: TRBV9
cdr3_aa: CASSVAPQGGTEAFF
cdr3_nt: TGTGCCAGCAGCGTAGCCCCACAGGGGGGCACTGAAGCTTTCTTT

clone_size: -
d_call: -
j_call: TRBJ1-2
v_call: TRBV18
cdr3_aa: CASSPSGYGYTF
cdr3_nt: TGTGCCAGCTCACCCTCGGGCTATGGCTACACCTTC